The following is a T cell receptor beta chain sequence with its context. This CDR3 contains 13 residues. V was clipped by 6 bases and J by 4 bases, with 10 bases between them. Germline values: CDR1 MNHEY, CDR2 SMNVEV (reference sequence). This entry comes from a study of T cell responses to AZD1222 COVID-19 vaccine. The assay was immunoSEQ multiplex PCR, and TCRdb's table has in-frame clones only and misses some. The top ten hold 2.6% of the sample, which has some 170,000 clones, around 94% seen once. The receptor was isolated from an adult in good health. The chain employs TRBV27 and TRBJ2-1; D ambiguous. Here the sequenced sample was peripheral blood, taken on day 0 of AZD1222 vaccination. CDR3 in amino acids: CASRGWDYNEQFF. In DNA form, the CDR3 reads TGTGCCAGCAGGGGGTGGGATTACAATGAGCAGTTCTTC.